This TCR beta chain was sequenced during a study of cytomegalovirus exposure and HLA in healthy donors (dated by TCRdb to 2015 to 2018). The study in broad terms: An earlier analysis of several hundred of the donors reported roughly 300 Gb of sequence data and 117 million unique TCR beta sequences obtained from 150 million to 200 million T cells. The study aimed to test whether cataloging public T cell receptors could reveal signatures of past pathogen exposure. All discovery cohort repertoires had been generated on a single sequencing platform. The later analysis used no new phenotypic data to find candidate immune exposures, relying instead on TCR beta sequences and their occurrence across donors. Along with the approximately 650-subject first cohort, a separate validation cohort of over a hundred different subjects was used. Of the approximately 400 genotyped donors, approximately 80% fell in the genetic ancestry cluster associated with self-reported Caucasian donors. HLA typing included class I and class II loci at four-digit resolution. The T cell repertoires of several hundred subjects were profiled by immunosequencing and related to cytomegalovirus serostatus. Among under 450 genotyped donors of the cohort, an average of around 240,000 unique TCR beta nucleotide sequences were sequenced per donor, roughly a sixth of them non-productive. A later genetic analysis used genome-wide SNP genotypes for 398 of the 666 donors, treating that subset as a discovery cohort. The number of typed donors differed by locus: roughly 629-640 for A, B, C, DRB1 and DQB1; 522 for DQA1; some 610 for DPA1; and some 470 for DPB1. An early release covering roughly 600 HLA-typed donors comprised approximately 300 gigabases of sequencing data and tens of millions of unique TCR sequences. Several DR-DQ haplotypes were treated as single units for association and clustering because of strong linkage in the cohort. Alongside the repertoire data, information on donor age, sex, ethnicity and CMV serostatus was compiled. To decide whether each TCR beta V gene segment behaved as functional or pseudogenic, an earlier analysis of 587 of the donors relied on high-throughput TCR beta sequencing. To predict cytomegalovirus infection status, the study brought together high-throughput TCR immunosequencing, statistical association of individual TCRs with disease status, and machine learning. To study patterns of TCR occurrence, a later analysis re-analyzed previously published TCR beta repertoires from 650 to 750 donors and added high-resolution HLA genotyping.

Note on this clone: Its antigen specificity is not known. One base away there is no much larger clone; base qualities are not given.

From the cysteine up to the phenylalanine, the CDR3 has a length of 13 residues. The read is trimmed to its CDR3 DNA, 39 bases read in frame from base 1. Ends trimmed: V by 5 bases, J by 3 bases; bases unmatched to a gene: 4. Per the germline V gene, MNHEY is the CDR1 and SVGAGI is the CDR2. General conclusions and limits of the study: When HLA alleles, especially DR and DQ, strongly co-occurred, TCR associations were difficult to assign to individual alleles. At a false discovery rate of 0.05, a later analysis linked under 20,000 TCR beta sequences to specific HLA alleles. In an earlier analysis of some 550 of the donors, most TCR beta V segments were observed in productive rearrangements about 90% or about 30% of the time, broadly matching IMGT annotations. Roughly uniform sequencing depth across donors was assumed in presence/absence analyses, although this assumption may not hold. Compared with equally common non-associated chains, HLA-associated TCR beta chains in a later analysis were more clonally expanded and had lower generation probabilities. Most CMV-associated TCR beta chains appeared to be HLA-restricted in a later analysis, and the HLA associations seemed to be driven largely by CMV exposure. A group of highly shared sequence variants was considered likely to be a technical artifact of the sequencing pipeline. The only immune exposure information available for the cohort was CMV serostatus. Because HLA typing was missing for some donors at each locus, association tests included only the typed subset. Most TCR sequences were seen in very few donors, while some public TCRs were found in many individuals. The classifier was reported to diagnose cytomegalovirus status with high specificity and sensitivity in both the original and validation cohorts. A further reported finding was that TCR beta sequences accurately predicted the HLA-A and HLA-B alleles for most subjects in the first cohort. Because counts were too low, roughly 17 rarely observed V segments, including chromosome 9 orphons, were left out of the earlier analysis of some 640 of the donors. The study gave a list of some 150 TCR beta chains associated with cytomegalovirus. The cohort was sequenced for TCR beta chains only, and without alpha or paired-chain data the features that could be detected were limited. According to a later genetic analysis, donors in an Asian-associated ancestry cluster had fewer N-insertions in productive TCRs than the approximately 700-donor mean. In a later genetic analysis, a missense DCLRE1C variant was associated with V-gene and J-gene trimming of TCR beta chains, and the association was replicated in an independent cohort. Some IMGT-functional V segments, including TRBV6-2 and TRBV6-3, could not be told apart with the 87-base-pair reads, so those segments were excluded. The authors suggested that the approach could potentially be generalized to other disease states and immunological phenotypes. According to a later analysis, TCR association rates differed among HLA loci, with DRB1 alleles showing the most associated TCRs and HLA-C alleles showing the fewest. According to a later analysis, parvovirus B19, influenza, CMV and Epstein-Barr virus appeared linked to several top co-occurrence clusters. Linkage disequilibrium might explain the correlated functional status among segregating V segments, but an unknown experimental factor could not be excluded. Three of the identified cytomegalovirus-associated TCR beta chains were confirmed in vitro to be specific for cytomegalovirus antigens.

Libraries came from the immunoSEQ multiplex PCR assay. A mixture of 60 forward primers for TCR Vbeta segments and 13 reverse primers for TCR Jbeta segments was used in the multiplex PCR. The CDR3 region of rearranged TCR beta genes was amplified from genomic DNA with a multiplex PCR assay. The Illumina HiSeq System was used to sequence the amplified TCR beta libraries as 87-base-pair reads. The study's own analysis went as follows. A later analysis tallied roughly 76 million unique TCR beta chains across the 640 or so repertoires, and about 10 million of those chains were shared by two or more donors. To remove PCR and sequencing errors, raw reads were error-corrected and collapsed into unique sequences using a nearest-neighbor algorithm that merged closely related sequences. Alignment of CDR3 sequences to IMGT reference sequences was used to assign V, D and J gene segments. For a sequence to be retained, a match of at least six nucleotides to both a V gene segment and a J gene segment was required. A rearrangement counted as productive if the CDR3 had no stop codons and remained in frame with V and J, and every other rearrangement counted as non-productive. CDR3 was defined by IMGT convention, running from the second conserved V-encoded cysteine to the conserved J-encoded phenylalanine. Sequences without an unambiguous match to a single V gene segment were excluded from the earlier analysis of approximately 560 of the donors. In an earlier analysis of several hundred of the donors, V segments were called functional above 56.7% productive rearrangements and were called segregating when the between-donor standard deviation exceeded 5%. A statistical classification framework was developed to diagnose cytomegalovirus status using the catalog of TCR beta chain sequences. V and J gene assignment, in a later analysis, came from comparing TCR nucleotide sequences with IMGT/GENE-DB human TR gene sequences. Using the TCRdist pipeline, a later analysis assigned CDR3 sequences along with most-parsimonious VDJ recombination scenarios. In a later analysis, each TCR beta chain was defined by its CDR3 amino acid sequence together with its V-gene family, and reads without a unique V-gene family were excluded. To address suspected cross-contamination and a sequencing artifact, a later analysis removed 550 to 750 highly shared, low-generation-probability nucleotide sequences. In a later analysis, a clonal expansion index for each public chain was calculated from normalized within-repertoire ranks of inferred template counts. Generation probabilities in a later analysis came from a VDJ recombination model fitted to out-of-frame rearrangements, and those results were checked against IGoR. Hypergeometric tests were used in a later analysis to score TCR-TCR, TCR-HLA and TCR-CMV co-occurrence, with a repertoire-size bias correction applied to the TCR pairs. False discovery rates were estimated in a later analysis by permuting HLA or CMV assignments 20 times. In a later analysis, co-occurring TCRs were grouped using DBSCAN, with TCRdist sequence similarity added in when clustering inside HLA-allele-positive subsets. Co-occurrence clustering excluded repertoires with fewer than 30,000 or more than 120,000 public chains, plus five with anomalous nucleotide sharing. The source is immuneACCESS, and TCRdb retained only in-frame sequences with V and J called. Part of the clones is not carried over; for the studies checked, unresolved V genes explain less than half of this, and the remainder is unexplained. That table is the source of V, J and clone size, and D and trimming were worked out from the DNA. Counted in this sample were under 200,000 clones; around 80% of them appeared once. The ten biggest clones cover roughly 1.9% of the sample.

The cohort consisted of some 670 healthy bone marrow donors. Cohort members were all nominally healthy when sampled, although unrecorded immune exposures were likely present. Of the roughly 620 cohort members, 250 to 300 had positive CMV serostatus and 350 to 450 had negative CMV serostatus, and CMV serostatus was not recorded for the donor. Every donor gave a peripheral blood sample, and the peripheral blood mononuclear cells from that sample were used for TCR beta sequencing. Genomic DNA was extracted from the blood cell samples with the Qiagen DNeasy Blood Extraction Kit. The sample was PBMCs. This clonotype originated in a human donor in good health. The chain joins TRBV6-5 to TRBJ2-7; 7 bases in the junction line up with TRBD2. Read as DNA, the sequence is TGTGCCAGCAGTGTTAGGACTAGCTACGAGCAGTACTTC. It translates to CASSVRTSYEQYF.